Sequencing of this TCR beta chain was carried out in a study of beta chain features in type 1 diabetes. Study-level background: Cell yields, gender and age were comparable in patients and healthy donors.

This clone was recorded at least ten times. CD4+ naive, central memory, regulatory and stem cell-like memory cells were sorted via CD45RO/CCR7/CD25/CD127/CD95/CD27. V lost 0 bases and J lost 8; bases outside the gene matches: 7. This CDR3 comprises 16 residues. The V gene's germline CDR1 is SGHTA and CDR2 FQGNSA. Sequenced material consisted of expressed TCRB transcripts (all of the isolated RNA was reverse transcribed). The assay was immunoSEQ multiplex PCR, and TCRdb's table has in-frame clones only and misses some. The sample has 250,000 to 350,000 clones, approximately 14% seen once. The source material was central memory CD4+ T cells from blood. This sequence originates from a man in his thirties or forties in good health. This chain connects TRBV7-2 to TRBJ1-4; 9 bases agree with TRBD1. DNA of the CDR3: TGTGCCAGCAGCTTAGCGCTCGGGGACAGGGAGGAAAAACTGTTTTTT. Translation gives CASSLALGDREEKLFF.